Detailed here is one T cell receptor (beta chain). Its antigen is unidentified. Expressed TCRB transcripts were sequenced because the isolated RNA had all been reverse transcribed beforehand. The repertoire was sequenced with immunoSEQ multiplex PCR; TCRdb's copy has only in-frame clones and lacks some. The profile shows roughly 340,000 clones, around 12% of them singletons. The data are from a study of beta chain features in type 1 diabetes. Study-wide points: Moderate but significant shortening of TCRB CDR3s was recorded in all four CD4+ subsets from Type 1 diabetes patients. Patients showed naive, central memory and Treg TCRB repertoires that appeared more similar than those of healthy donors. Researchers cautioned that cDNA sequencing could over-represent cells with high TCR expression.

Germline V gene data show CDR1 as MNHEY and CDR2 as SVGAGI. This CDR3 is 14 amino acids long. Trimming removed 2 bases from V and 5 bases from J; junction bases left unmatched: 3. The chain is built from TRBV6-5 and TRBJ2-1; 7 bases match TRBD1. The receptor was derived from a young woman with type 1 diabetes. Sequencing used naive CD4+ T cells from blood. DNA for the CDR3: TGTGCCAGCAGTTACGGGACAGCCCACAATGAGCAGTTCTTC. This gives the protein CASSYGTAHNEQFF.